The T cell receptor beta chain described here comes from a study of blood T cell repertoires in COVID-19. This table comes from immunoSEQ multiplex PCR, and its TCRdb copy is limited to in-frame clones, with some not included. The repertoire consists of 300,000 to 350,000 clones, with approximately 86% occurring once and the leading ten covering approximately 4.4%. Sample: PBMCs or T cells enriched from blood (not recorded which). The receptor comes from a woman between 40 and 55 years old with acute COVID-19.

The CDR3 is CASRAPGANIQYF. CDR3 bases: TGTGCCAGTAGGGCCCCAGGGGCTAACATTCAGTACTTC. This sequence joins TRBV19 and TRBJ2-4; tentative D call: TRBD1 (6 bases). The V gene lost 6 bases and the J gene lost 7 bases, with 13 bases spanning the gap. Germline CDR1 reads LNHDA; CDR2 reads SQIVND (reference sequence). This CDR3 contains 13 residues. Drawing the rest from reference TRBV19 and TRBJ2-4, the complete variable domain is DGGITQSPKYLFRKEGQNVTLSCEQNLNHDAMYWYRQDPGQGLRLIYYSQIVNDFQKGDIAEGYSVSREKKESFPLTVTSAQKNPTAFYLCASRAPGANIQYFGAGTRLSVL.